Below are 8 T cell receptor beta chains sequenced from a single sample in a study of blood T cell repertoires in COVID-19. This table comes from immunoSEQ multiplex PCR, and its TCRdb copy is limited to in-frame clones, with some not included. The sample holds some 500,000 clones, 70% to 90% seen once. The specimen was peripheral blood. The receptors stem from a woman aged 45-59 years with COVID-19, enrolled during active disease.

V gene TRBV5-6 combines with J gene TRBJ1-4; 10 bases are a match to TRBD1. CDR1 SGHDT and CDR2 YYEEEE come from the germline V gene. The CDR3 contains 14 residues. The junction had 1 base not matched to a gene; V was cut back by 0 bases and J by 8 bases. The CDR3 loop is CASSLGDRGEKLFF. CDR3 sequence (DNA): TGTGCCAGCAGCTTGGGGGACAGGGGAGAAAAACTGTTTTTT.

This chain's CDR3 is CASSLGAGGYTF. In DNA form, the CDR3 reads TGCGCCAGCAGCTTGGGTGCCGGTGGCTACACCTTC. The chain combines TRBV5-1 with TRBJ1-2, with D unclear. The CDR3 extends over 12 amino acids. V lost 0 bases, J lost 7 bases, and 7 bases lay in between. CDR1 SGHRS and CDR2 YFSETQ come from the germline V gene.

Concerning this clone: Other DNA variants within this sample encode the same CDR3. The J gene is TRBJ2-2, the V gene TRBV12-3 or TRBV12-4; D call uncertain. This CDR3 spans 11 amino acids. Trimming left V 3 bases short and J 6 bases short, with 2 bases between. This CDR3 is CASSFSGELFF. In DNA, the CDR3 is TGTGCCAGCAGTTTCTCCGGGGAGCTGTTTTTT.

The chain recombines TRBV6-2 or TRBV6-3 with TRBJ2-7; D is possibly TRBD1 (6 bases). V lost 6 bases, J lost 0 bases, and 12 bases lay in between. CDR1 MNHEY and CDR2 SVGEGT come from the germline V gene. This CDR3 has 14 residues. In DNA form, the CDR3 reads TGTGCCAGCAGCTCACAGGGTCCCTCCTACGAGCAGTACTTC. Amino acid sequence: CASSSQGPSYEQYF.

The rearrangement links TRBV5-4 to TRBJ2-1; no reliable D call. This CDR3 is 15 amino acids long. Looked up from germline, CDR1 is SGHNT and CDR2 is YYREEE (reference sequence). Trimming cost V 0 bases and J 7 bases, with 14 bases left between them. The CDR3 loop reads CASSLGPNGWNEQFF. As DNA, the CDR3 is TGTGCCAGCAGCTTGGGTCCCAATGGCTGGAATGAGCAGTTCTTC.

This clone has just a few counts. The chain combines TRBV15 with TRBJ1-5; 7 nucleotides align to TRBD1. CDR1 is LNHNV, CDR2 YYDKDF, per germline (reference sequence). The junction had 6 bases not matched to a gene; V was cut back by 0 bases and J by 7 bases. The CDR3 extends over 15 amino acids. CDR3 coding DNA: TGTGCCACCAGCAGAGACGGGGGACAGTTACAGCCCCAGCATTTT. This gives the protein CATSRDGGQLQPQHF.

This clone was seen a handful of times. The chain links TRBV6-5 to TRBJ1-1, with 11 positions matching TRBD1. Germline V gene data show CDR1 as MNHEY and CDR2 as SVGAGI. Trimming at V came to 5 bases and at J to 3 bases, leaving 5 bases not matched to a gene. This CDR3 spans 15 amino acids. The CDR3 region is CASSTGQGAYTEAFF. As DNA, the CDR3 is TGTGCCAGCAGTACCGGACAGGGGGCATACACTGAAGCTTTCTTT.

The chain carries TRBV3-1 (or the pseudogene TRBV3-2) and TRBJ1-1; D unresolved. V lost 0 bases and J 1 base, leaving 6 bases between the germline ends. CDR1 is LGHDT and CDR2 is YNNKEL in the germline V gene (reference sequence). The CDR3 sequence is 14 residues long. CDR3 in DNA: TGTGCCAGCAGCCAAGAGTCTCCGAACACTGAAGCTTTCTTT. Translated, it gives CASSQESPNTEAFF.